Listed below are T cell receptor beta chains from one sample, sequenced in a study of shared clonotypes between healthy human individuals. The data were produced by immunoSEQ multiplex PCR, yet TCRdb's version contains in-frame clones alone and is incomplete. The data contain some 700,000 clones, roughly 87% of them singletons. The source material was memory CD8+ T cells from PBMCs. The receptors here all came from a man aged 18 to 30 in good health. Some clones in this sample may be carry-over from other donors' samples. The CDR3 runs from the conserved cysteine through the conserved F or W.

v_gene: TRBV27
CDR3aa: CATRTGGTEAFF

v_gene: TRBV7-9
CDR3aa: CASSLGVPDTIYF

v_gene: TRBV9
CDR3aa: CASSKAGGNYGYTF

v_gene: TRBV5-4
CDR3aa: CASSSPTGLSTDTQYF

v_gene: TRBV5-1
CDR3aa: CASSFSGGTYEQYF

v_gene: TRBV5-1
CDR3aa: CASSSYFTGGGYGYNEQFF

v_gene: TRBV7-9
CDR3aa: CASSLLKDEAFF

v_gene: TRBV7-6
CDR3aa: CASSSDRAQWTGELFF

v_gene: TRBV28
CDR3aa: CASISNSYEQYF

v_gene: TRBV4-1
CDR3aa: CASSQGLNGNTEAFF

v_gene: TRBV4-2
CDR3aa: CASSQDDREVYEQYF

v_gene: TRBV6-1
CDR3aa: CASRAGTGGQETQYF

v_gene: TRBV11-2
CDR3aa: CASSQPRGEVFFEQYF

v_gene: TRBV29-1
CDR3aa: CSALTGAYSGNTIYF

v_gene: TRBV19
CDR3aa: CASRSYPSPELFF

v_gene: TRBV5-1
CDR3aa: CASRPIGEPGQFF

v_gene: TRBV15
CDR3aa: CATSRHSSGIAQETQYF

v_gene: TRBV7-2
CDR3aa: CASRGTGTYEQYF

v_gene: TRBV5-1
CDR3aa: CASSLDPPYGSGETQYF

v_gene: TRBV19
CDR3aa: CASSMWREGGTEAFF

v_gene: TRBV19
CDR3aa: CASSIDGLAGEETQYF

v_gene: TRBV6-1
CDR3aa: CASSEVAVYAEAFF

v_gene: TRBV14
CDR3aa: CASSHRTAKTYEQYF

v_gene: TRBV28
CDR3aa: CASSRDRGLTNYGYTF

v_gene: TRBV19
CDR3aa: CASSTGTGELFF

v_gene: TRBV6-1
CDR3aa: CASSKRSEVNNEQFF

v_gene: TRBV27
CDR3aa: CASSFHLTAAGETQYF

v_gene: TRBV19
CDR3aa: CASRYPGGTAQYF

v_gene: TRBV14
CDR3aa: CASSQVGNFRARRGEQYF

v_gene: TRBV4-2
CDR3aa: CASSQDLGEGSYEQYF

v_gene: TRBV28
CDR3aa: CASSKPKNYEQYF

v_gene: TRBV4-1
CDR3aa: CASSFPGPRTDHSGANVLTF

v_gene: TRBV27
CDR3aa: CASSLVRTGESYEQYF

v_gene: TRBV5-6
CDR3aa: CASSLSGGSYEQYF

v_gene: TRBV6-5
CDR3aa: CASKRLPSYNEQFF

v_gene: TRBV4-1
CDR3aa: CASSQEIYGIAEAFF

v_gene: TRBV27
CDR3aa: CASSFQGNTEAFF

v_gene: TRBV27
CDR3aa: CASSLLRTGETQYF

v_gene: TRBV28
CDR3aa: CASSFLVGGRREQYF

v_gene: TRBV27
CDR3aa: CASSLYGTLGYTF

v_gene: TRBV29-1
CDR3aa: CSVEGLAGDNASYEQYF

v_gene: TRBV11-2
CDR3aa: CASSLDPRDNTGELFF

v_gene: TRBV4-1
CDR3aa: CASSQAQHSYEQYF

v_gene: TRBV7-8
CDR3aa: CASSLPTGTGNNEQFF

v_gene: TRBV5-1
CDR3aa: CASSLVTSSYNEQFF

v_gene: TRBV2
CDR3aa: CASKVGQPQRLYGYTF